Below, one TCR beta chain is given with its context. This record belongs to a study of blood T cell repertoires in COVID-19. CDR1 and CDR2 from the germline V gene are GTSNPN and SVGIG (reference sequence). The ends lost 2 bases at V and 4 bases at J; junction bases unmatched: 3. The CDR3 sequence is 14 residues long. Produced via immunoSEQ multiplex PCR; TCRdb's table is partial and in-frame only. This table holds around 270,000 clones, 70% to 90% found once. The receptor was isolated from a woman younger than 45 who had recovered from COVID-19. The chain recombines TRBV30 with TRBJ1-5, with 9 bases identical to TRBD1. The specimen sequenced was PBMCs or T cells enriched from blood (not recorded which). CDR3 region: CAWSIQGANQPQHF. The CDR3 coding sequence is TGTGCCTGGAGTATACAGGGGGCGAATCAGCCCCAGCATTTT.